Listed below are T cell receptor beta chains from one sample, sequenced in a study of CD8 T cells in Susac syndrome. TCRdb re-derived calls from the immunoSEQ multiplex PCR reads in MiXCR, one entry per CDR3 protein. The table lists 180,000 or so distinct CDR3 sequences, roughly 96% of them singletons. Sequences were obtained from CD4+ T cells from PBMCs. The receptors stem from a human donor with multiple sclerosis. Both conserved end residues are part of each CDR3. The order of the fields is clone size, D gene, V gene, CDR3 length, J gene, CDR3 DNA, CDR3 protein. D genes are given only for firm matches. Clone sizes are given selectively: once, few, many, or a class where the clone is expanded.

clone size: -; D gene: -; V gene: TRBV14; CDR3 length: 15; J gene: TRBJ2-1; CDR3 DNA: TGTGCCAGCAGCCCTCTTGGGGAGGACTACAATGAGCAGTTCTTC; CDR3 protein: CASSPLGEDYNEQFF
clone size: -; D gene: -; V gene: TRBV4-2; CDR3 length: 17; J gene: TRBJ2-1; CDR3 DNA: TGTGCCAGCAGCCAAGATTCGCGAGGCAACTCGGGGAATGAGCAGTTCTTC; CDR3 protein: CASSQDSRGNSGNEQFF
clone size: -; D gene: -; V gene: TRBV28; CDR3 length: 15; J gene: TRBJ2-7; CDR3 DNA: TGTGCCAGCAGTTCTCCAGCGGTGAGCTCCTACGAGCAGTACTTC; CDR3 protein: CASSSPAVSSYEQYF
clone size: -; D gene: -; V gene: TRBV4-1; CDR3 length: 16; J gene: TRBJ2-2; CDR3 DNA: TGCGCCAGCAGCCAAGATTGGCGGCCGAACGCCGGGGAGCTGTTTTTT; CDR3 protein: CASSQDWRPNAGELFF
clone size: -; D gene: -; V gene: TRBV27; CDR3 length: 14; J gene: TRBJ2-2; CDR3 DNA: TGTGCCAGCAGTATCGTGCAGGGAGTCGGGGAGCTGTTTTTT; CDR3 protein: CASSIVQGVGELFF
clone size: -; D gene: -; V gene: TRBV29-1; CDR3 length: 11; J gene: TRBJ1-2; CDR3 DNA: TGCAGCAGTGTCGTCAACCGTGGCTACACCTTC; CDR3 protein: CSSVVNRGYTF
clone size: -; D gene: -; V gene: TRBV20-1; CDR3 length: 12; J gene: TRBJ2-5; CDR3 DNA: TGCAGTGCCGGTCCGTCCCAAGAGACCCAGTACTTC; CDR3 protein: CSAGPSQETQYF
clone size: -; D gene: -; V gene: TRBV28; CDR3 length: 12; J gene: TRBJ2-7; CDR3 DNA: TGTGCCAGCAGTTCCAGTTCCGACGAGCAGTACTTC; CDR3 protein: CASSSSSDEQYF
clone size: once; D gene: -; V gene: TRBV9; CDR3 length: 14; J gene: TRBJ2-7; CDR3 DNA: TGTGCCAGCAGCGTCCGGACTCCCCTTTTCGAGCAGTACTTC; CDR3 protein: CASSVRTPLFEQYF
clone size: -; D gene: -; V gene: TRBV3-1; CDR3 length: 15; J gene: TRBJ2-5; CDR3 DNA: TGTGCCAGCAGCCACCCCAGGGGAGGATCGGAGACCCAGTACTTC; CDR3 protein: CASSHPRGGSETQYF
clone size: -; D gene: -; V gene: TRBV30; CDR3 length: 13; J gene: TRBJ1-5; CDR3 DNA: TGTGCCTGGGCCCCAGGGGGCAATCAGCCCCAGCATTTT; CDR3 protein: CAWAPGGNQPQHF
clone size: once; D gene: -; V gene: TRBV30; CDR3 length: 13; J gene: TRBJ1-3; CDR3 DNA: TGTGCCTGGAGTGAGGGGGATTCAAACACCATATATTTT; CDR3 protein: CAWSEGDSNTIYF
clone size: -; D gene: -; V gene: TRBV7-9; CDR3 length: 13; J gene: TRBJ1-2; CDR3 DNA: TGTGCCAGCAGCCAAGGATCGGAAACTGGCTACACCTTC; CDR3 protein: CASSQGSETGYTF
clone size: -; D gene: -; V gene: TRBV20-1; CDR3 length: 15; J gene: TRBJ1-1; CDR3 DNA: TGCAGTGCCAATACGGGGGTTCGGATGAACACTGAAGCTTTCTTT; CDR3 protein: CSANTGVRMNTEAFF
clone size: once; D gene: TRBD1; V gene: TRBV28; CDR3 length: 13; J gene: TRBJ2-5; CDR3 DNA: TGTGCCAGCAGTTTTCCAGGGGGCCAGACCCAGTACTTC; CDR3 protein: CASSFPGGQTQYF
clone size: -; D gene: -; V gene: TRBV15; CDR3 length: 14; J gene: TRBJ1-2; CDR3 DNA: TGTGCCACCAGCAGAGCAGGCCGCGACTATGGCTACACCTTC; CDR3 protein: CATSRAGRDYGYTF
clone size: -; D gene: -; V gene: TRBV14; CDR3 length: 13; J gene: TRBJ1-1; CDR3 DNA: TGTGCCAGCAGTCCACTGGCTGGTAATGAAGCTTTCTTT; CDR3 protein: CASSPLAGNEAFF
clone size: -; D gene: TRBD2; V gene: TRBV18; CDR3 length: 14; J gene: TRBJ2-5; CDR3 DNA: TGTGCCAGCGCCGGGACTAGCGGCCAAGAGACCCAGTACTTC; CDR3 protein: CASAGTSGQETQYF
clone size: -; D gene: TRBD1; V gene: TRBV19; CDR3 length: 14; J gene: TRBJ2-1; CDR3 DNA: TGTGCCAGCTGGGACAGGGAGAAGCGCAATGAGCAGTTCTTC; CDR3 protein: CASWDREKRNEQFF
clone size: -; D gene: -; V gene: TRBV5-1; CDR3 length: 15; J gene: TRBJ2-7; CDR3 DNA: TGCGCCAGCAGCTTAGATCCGGGACTTCTGGGTGCGCAGTACTTC; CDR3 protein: CASSLDPGLLGAQYF
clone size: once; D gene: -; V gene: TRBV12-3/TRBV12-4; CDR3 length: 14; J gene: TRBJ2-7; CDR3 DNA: TGTGCCAGCACCTTGGGTGACTTTTACTACGAGCAGTACTTC; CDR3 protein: CASTLGDFYYEQYF
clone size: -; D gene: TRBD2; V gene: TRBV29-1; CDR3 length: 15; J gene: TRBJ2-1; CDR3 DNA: TGCAGCGTTGACCTAAGCGGGAGGAATCACAATGAGCAGTTCTTC; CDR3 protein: CSVDLSGRNHNEQFF
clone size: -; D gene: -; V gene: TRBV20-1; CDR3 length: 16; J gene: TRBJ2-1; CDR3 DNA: TGCAGTGCTAGATCCACACAGGGTGCCTCCTACAATGAGCAGTTCTTC; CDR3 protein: CSARSTQGASYNEQFF
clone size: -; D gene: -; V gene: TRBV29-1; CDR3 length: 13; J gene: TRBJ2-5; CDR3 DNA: TGCAGCGTTCGCAGGGCCGTCCAAGAGACCCAGTACTTC; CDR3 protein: CSVRRAVQETQYF
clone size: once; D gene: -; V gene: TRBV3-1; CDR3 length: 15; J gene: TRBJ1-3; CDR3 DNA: TGTGCCAGCAGCCAAGATCTTGTTGTAGGAAACACCATATATTTT; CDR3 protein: CASSQDLVVGNTIYF
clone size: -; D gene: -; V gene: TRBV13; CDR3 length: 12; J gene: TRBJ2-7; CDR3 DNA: TGTGCCAGCAGCTTAGGACCCGGTAGGCAGTACTTC; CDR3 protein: CASSLGPGRQYF
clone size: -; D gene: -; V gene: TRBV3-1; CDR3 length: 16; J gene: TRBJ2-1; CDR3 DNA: TGTGCCAGCAGCCAAGAGACCCTAGCGAGATACAATGAGCAGTTCTTC; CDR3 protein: CASSQETLARYNEQFF
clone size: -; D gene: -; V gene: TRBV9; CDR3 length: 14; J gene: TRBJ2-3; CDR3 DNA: TGTGCCAGCAGCCTGCTGGGAAACACAGATACGCAGTATTTT; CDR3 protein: CASSLLGNTDTQYF
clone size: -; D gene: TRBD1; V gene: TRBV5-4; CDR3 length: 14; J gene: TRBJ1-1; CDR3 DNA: TGTGCCAGCGGCACAGGGGGAGAGAGCACTGAAGCTTTCTTT; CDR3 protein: CASGTGGESTEAFF
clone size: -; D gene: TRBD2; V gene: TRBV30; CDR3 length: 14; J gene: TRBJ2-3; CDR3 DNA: TGTGCCTGGAGAGGAAGCGGGGGGAAAGATACGCAGTATTTT; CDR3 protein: CAWRGSGGKDTQYF
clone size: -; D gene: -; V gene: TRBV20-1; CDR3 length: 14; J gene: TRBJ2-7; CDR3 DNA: TGCAGTGCTGCACTTGCGGCGGGGATGGGCGAGCAGTACTTC; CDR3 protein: CSAALAAGMGEQYF
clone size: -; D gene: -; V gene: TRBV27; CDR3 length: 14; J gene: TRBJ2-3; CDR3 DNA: TGTGCCAGCAGTCGACCGAGGGATGGAGATACGCAGTATTTT; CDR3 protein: CASSRPRDGDTQYF
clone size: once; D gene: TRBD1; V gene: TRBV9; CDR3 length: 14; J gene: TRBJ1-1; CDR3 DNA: TGTGCCAGCAGCGTCGGACAGGGACTCACTGAAGCTTTCTTT; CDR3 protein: CASSVGQGLTEAFF
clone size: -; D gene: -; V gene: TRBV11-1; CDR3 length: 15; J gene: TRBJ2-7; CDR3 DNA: TGTGCCAGCACCCACCTGGGGGTAGGAAACTACGAGCAGTACTTC; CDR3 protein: CASTHLGVGNYEQYF
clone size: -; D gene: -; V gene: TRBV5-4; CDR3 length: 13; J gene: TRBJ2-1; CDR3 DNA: TGTGCCAGCAGCTTGGAAGCCGTGGACGAGCAGTTCTTC; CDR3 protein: CASSLEAVDEQFF
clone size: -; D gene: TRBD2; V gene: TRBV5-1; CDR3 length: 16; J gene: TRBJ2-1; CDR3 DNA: TGCGCCAGCAGCTGGATTACAGCGGGGGAGAACAATGAGCAGTTCTTC; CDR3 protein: CASSWITAGENNEQFF
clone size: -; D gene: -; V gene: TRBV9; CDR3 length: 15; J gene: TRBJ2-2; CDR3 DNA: TGTGCCAGCAGCGTAGCGGGACACAGCACCGGGGAGCTGTTTTTT; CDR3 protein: CASSVAGHSTGELFF
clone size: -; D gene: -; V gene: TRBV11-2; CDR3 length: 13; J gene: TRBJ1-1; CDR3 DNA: TGTGCCAGCAGCTTAGGCGTGACGGCGGAGGTTTTCTTT; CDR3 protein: CASSLGVTAEVFF
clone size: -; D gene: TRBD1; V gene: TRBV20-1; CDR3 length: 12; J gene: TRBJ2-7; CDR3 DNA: TGCAGTGCTCGCCACCTACAGGGGGAGCAGTACTTC; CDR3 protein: CSARHLQGEQYF
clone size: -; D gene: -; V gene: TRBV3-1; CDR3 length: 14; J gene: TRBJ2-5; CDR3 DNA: TGTGCCAGCAGCCATCCAACTAGAGCAGAGACCCAGTACTTC; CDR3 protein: CASSHPTRAETQYF
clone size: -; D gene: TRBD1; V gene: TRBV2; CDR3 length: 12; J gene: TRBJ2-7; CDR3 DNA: TGTGCCAGCCACAGGGGGTCCTACGAGCAGTACTTC; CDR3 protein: CASHRGSYEQYF
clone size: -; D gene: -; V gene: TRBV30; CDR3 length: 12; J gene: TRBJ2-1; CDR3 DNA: TGTGCCTGGAGTGTAGAGGGCAATGAGCAGTTCTTC; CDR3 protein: CAWSVEGNEQFF